These 22 T cell receptor beta chains share one sample of origin, sequenced in a study of a mutant IDH1 vaccine in newly diagnosed glioma. Which antigens these TCRs recognize remains unknown. Libraries were prepared by immunoSEQ multiplex PCR; TCRdb keeps only in-frame clonotypes and omits some of them. The sample has roughly 52,000 clones; around 80% are singletons. Time point denoted: week 35, safety follow-up. The study gave 300 ug of mutant IDH1 20-mer peptide per vaccine dose, with topical imiquimod. The sample was PBMCs, taken from a glioma patient whose treatment included an IDH1 peptide vaccine. These receptors all come from a woman under 30 with glioma.

This clone was recorded a few times. The chain couples TRBV5-1 to TRBJ1-1; D not resolved. CDR3 size: 13 residues. Trimming stripped 2 bases from V and 1 base from J, with 6 bases between. CDR1 is SGHRS, CDR2 YFSETQ, per germline. The CDR3, as DNA: TGCGCCAGCAGCTTTGGGAAGAACACTGAAGCTTTCTTT. As protein: CASSFGKNTEAFF.

This chain joins TRBV6-6 and TRBJ1-2; 8 bases line up with TRBD1. The germline V gene encodes CDR1 MNHNY and CDR2 SVGAGI (reference sequence). V gave up 0 bases and J gave up 3 bases; unmatched junction bases: 0. The CDR3 runs to 14 residues. DNA of the CDR3: TGTGCCAGCAGTTACTCGACAGGGGACTATGGCTACACCTTC. Protein sequence: CASSYSTGDYGYTF.

A remark on this clone: This same CDR3 is encoded by further DNA sequences in the sample. The chain recombines TRBV2 with TRBJ2-7; perhaps TRBD2 as D (6 bases). With 1 base removed from V and 6 bases from J, the gap between germline ends came to 7 bases. The CDR3 runs 12 residues. Germline V lookup: CDR1 SNHLY, CDR2 FYNNEI. The CDR3 DNA sequence: TGTGCCAGCAGTGAAGGACTAGGCGAGCAGTACTTC. This codes for CASSEGLGEQYF. Full variable domain (outside the CDR3, taken from reference TRBV2 and TRBJ2-7): EPEVTQTPSHQVTQMGQEVILRCVPISNHLYFYWYRQILGQKVEFLVSFYNNEISEKSEIFDDQFSVERPDGSNFTLKIRSTKLEDSAMYFCASSEGLGEQYFGPGTRLTVT.

The rearrangement joins TRBV13 to TRBJ2-1; D tentatively fits TRBD1 or TRBD2 (7 bases each). This CDR3 has 15 amino acids. Germline V lookup: CDR1 PRHDT, CDR2 FYEKMQ (reference sequence). V shed 4 bases and J shed 5 bases, with 15 bases lying between them. The CDR3 spells CASSSGGENHNEQFF. CDR3 bases: TGTGCCAGCAGCTCAGGGGGGGAGAACCACAATGAGCAGTTCTTC.

The chain carries TRBV6-6 and TRBJ2-7; maybe TRBD2 (6 bases). V lost 6 bases, J lost 3 bases, and 15 bases lay in between. There are 14 residues in the CDR3. Per germline, CDR1 MNHNY and CDR2 SVGAGI (reference sequence). The CDR3 bases are TGTGCCAGCAGCTCTGGGGGAGGCAACTACGAGCAGTACTTC. This translates into CASSSGGGNYEQYF.

This clone turned up a few times. This chain links TRBV6-6 with TRBJ2-7, with D hard to call. CDR1 is MNHNY and CDR2 is SVGAGI in the germline V gene (reference sequence). This CDR3 is built from 14 residues. V was cut by 2 bases and J by 0 bases, with 8 bases left in between. The chain's CDR3 is CASSYVGSSYEQYF. The CDR3 coding sequence is TGTGCCAGCAGTTACGTGGGTAGCTCCTACGAGCAGTACTTC.

This chain joins TRBV18 and TRBJ1-5, with D perhaps matching TRBD1 (5 bases). Trimming took 1 base from V and 0 from J, leaving 10 bases between them. The CDR3 sequence is 16 residues long. The germline gives CDR1 KGHSH, CDR2 LQKENI. The CDR3: CASSPLAGNSNQPQHF. In nucleotides, the CDR3 is TGTGCCAGCTCACCACTTGCAGGGAATAGCAATCAGCCCCAGCATTTT.

V and J are TRBV6-1 and TRBJ2-7; possible D gene TRBD1, 6 bases. CDR1 and CDR2 (germline): MNHNS, SASEGT. With 7 bases removed from V and 4 bases from J, the gap between germline ends came to 11 bases. The CDR3 is 12 residues long. As DNA, the CDR3 is TGTGCCAGCATCCGGGACATATACGAGCAGTACTTC. Translated, it gives CASIRDIYEQYF.

A note on this clone: Other DNA sequences in this sample translate to the same CDR3. The genes are TRBV6-1 and TRBJ1-5, with D possibly matching TRBD1 (5 bases). Germline values: CDR1 MNHNS, CDR2 SASEGT. The V end was cut by 0 bases, the J end by 2 bases, with 8 bases between. The CDR3 has 15 residues. The CDR3 DNA sequence: TGTGCCAGCAGTGAAGCTGGGGGTGGCAATCAGCCCCAGCATTTT. It is translated as CASSEAGGGNQPQHF.

This clone was observed a single time. The CDR3, as DNA: TGCGCCAGCAGCCCAGGACAAGATTACTACGAGCAGTACTTC. It translates to CASSPGQDYYEQYF. The V gene is TRBV5-1, the J gene TRBJ2-7; tentatively, D is TRBD1 (5 bases). CDR3 length equals 14 residues. Germline CDR1 SGHRS, CDR2 YFSETQ. V shed 4 bases and J shed 3 bases, with 14 bases lying between them.

V gene TRBV5-1 combines with J gene TRBJ1-1, with TRBD1 matching over 8 bases. Germline V gene sequence: CDR1 SGHRS, CDR2 YFSETQ. Trimming took 0 bases from V and 6 from J; bases not matched to a gene: 4. This CDR3 comprises 14 residues. CDR3 coding DNA: TGCGCCAGCAGCTTGGCCTTGGGACAGGCTGAAGCTTTCTTT. It is translated as CASSLALGQAEAFF.

The chain employs TRBV29-1 and TRBJ2-7, with 12 bases that match TRBD1. The CDR3 extends over 15 amino acids. V was pared by 2 bases and J by 6 bases, with 8 bases of the junction left unmatched. Germline V gene data show CDR1 as SQVTM and CDR2 as ANQGSEA. The DNA of the CDR3 is TGCAGCGTTGAAAGGCGGGGACAGGGGGCCTCCGAGCAGTACTTC. This codes for CSVERRGQGASEQYF.

This chain uses TRBV7-2 with TRBJ1-1; D remains ambiguous. Trimming pared 5 bases from V and 7 bases from J, leaving 17 bases between. Germline CDR1 reads SGHTA; CDR2 reads FQGNSA. The CDR3 has 14 amino acids. The CDR3 is CASSASGGDGEAFF. The CDR3 region has the DNA TGTGCCAGCAGCGCATCTGGAGGTGACGGTGAAGCTTTCTTT.

The J gene is TRBJ2-4, the V gene TRBV30; 7 bases align to TRBD1. The length of the CDR3 is 15 residues. The germline CDR1 and CDR2 sequences are GTSNPN and SVGIG (reference sequence). Germline trimming cut 0 bases from V and 0 bases from J; bases unmatched to any gene: 2. The CDR3 nucleotides are TGTGCCTGGAGTGTAGGGGGCCTAGCCAAAAACATTCAGTACTTC. As protein: CAWSVGGLAKNIQYF. The full variable domain, with the rest looked up from reference TRBV30 and TRBJ2-4, is SQTIHQWPATLVQPVGSPLSLECTVEGTSNPNLYWYRQAAGRGLQLLFYSVGIGQISSEVPQNLSASRPQDRQFILSSKKLLLSDSGFYLCAWSVGGLAKNIQYFGAGTRLSVL.

This clone was seen a few times. The V and J genes are TRBV4-1 and TRBJ1-4; D call uncertain. The CDR3 contains 13 residues. CDR1 is MGHRA, CDR2 YSYEKL, per germline. Trimming stripped 8 bases from V and 5 bases from J, with 12 bases between. CDR3 nucleotides: TGCGCCAGCTACCCCGGGCGCAATGAAAAACTGTTTTTT. Translated: CASYPGRNEKLFF.

The chain employs TRBV13 and TRBJ2-7; D ambiguous. CDR1 is PRHDT and CDR2 is FYEKMQ in the germline V gene (reference sequence). The V end was cut by 5 bases, the J end by 5 bases, with 16 bases between. This CDR3 region has 14 residues. In DNA form, the CDR3 reads TGTGCCAGCAGCGCTACCCTCGATCGTGACGAGCAGTACTTC. As protein: CASSATLDRDEQYF.

The chain couples TRBV18 to TRBJ2-2; D call uncertain. This CDR3 contains 14 residues. Germline-derived CDR1 and CDR2 are KGHSH and LQKENI. Trimming pared 0 bases from V and 5 bases from J, leaving 7 bases between. The CDR3: CASSPPYPTGELFF. The CDR3 nucleotides read TGTGCCAGCTCACCACCGTATCCTACCGGGGAGCTGTTTTTT.

V usage is TRBV5-6 and J usage is TRBJ2-7; D call uncertain. Germline V CDR1 and CDR2: SGHDT, YYEEEE. Trimming took off 1 base at V and 4 bases at J, with 6 bases between the two ends. This CDR3 is built from 12 residues. CDR3 in amino acids: CASSLTLYEQYF. CDR3 sequence (DNA): TGTGCCAGCAGCTTGACCCTATACGAGCAGTACTTC.

This rearrangement joins TRBV19 to TRBJ2-1; 8 nucleotides line up with TRBD2. V gave up 3 bases and J gave up 5 bases; unmatched junction bases: 3. The CDR3 spans 14 residues. Germline V lookup: CDR1 LNHDA, CDR2 SQIVND (reference sequence). CDR3 loop: CASSMTSVNNEQFF. In DNA, the CDR3 is TGTGCCAGTAGTATGACTAGCGTAAACAATGAGCAGTTCTTC.

This sequence joins TRBV6-5 and TRBJ2-1, with TRBD2 matching 9 bases. Germline V lookup: CDR1 MNHEY, CDR2 SVGAGI. The CDR3 contains 14 residues. The ends lost 6 bases at V and 6 bases at J; junction bases unmatched: 6. Here the CDR3 reads CASSPGLASNEQFF. The CDR3, as DNA: TGTGCCAGCAGCCCGGGACTAGCTAGCAATGAGCAGTTCTTC.

V gene TRBV11-2 combines with J gene TRBJ1-3; D is ambiguous. V lost 0 bases and J lost 0, with 6 bases in between. This CDR3 is 15 amino acids long. Germline values: CDR1 SGHAT, CDR2 FQNNGV. The CDR3 protein is CASSLDRGSGNTIYF. CDR3 bases: TGTGCCAGCAGCTTAGATCGAGGCTCTGGAAACACCATATATTTT.

CDR3: CASSGQGASYEQYF. DNA of the CDR3: TGTGCCAGTAGTGGACAGGGGGCTTCCTACGAGCAGTACTTC. V and J are TRBV19 and TRBJ2-7; 11 positions match TRBD1. The CDR3 sequence is 14 residues long. V was pared by 5 bases and J by 1 base, with 1 base of the junction left unmatched. CDR1 and CDR2 (germline): LNHDA, SQIVND (reference sequence). Drawing the rest from reference TRBV19 and TRBJ2-7, the complete variable domain is DGGITQSPKYLFRKEGQNVTLSCEQNLNHDAMYWYRQDPGQGLRLIYYSQIVNDFQKGDIAEGYSVSREKKESFPLTVTSAQKNPTAFYLCASSGQGASYEQYFGPGTRLTVT.